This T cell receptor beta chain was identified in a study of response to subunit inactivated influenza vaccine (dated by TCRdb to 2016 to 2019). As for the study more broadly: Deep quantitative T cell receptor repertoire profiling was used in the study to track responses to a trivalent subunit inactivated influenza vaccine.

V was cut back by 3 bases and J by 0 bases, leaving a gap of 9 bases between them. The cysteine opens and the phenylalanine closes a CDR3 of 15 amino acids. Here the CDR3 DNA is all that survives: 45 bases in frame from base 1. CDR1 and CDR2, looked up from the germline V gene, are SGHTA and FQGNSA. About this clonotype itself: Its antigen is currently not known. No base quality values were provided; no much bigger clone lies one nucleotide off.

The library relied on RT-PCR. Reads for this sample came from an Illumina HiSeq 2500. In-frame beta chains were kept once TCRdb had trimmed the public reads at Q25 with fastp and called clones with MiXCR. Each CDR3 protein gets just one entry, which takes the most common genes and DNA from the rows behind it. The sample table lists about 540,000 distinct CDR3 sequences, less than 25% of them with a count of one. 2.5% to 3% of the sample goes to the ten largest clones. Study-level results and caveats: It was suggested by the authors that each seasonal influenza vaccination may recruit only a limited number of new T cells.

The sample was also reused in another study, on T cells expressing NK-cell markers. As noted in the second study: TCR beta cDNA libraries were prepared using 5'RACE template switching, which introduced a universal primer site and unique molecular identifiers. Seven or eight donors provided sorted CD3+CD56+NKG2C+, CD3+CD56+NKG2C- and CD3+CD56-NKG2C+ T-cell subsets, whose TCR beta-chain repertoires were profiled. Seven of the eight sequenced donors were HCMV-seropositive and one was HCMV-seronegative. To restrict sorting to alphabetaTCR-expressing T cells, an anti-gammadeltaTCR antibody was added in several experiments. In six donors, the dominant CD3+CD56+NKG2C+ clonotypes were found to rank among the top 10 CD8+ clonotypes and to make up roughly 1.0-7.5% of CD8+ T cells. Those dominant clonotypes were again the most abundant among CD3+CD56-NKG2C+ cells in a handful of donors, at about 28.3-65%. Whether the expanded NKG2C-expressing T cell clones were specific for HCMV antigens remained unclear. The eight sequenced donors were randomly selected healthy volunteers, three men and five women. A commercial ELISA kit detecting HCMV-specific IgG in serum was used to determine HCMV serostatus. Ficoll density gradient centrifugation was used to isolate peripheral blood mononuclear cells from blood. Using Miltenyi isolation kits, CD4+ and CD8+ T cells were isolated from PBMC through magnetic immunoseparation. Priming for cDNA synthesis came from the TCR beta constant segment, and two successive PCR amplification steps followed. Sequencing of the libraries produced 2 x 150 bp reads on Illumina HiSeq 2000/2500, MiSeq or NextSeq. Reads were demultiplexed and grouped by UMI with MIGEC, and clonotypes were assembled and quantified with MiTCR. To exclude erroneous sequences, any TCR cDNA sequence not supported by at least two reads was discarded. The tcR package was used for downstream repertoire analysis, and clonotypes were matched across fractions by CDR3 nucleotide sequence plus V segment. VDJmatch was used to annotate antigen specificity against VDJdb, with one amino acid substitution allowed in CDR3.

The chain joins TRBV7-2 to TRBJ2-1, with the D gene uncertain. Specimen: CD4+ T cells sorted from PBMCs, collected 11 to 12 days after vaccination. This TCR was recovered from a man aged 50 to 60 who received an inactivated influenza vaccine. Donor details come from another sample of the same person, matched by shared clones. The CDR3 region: CASSFGRASYNEQFF. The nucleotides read TGTGCCAGCAGCTTCGGTAGGGCCTCCTACAATGAGCAGTTCTTC.